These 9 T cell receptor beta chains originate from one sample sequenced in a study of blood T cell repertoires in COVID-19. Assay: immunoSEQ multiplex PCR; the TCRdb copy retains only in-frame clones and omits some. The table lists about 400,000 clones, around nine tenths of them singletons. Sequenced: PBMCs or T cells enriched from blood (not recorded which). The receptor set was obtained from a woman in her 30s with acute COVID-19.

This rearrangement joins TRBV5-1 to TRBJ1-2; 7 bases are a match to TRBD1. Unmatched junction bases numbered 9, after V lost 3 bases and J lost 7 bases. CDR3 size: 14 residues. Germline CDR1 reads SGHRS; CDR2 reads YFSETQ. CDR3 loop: CASSWADRVSGYTF. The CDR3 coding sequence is TGCGCCAGCAGCTGGGCTGACAGGGTTAGTGGCTACACCTTC. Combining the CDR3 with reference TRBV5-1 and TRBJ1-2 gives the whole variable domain KAGVTQTPRYLIKTRGQQVTLSCSPISGHRSVSWYQQTPGQGLQFLFEYFSETQRNKGNFPGRFSGRQFSNSRSEMNVSTLELGDSALYLCASSWADRVSGYTFGSGTRLTVV.

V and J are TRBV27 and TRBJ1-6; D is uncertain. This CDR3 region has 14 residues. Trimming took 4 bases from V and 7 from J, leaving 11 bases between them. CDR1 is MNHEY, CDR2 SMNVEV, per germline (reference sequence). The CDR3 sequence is CASSSLLRNSPLHF. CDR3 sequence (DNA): TGTGCCAGCAGTTCCTTACTGAGAAATTCACCCCTCCACTTT.

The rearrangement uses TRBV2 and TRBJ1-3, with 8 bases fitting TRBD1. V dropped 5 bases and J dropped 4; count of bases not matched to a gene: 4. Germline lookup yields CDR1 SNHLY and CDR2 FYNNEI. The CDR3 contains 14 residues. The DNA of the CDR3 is TGTGCCAGCAGTCCGGACAGGGTCGGAAACACCATATATTTT. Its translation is CASSPDRVGNTIYF.

The CDR3, as DNA: TGTGCCTGGAGTGGGTCGGGGGTTTATGGCTACACCTTC. Translating gives CAWSGSGVYGYTF. The chain joins TRBV30 to TRBJ1-2, with D tentatively TRBD1 (5 bases). Germline loops: CDR1 GTSNPN, CDR2 SVGIG (reference sequence). CDR3 size: 13 residues. V gave up 1 base and J gave up 5 bases, with 11 bases separating them.

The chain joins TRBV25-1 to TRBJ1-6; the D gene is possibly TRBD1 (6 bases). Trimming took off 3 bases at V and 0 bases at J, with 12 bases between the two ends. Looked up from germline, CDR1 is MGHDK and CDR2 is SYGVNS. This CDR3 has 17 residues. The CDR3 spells CASSDQTGSSYNSPLHF. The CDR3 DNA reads TGTGCCAGCAGTGATCAAACAGGGAGCTCCTATAATTCACCCCTCCACTTT.

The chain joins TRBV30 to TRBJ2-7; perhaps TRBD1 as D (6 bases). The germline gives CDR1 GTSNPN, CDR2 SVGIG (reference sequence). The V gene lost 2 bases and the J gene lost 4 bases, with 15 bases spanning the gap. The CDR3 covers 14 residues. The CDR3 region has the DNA TGTGCCTGGAGTACAGGACAGATTCCATACGAGCAGTACTTC. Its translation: CAWSTGQIPYEQYF.

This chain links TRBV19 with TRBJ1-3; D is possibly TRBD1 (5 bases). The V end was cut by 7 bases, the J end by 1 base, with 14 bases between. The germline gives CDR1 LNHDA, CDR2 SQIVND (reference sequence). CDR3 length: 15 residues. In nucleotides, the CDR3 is TGTGCCAGTACCCAGGGCGCTCTATCTGGAAACACCATATATTTT. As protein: CASTQGALSGNTIYF.

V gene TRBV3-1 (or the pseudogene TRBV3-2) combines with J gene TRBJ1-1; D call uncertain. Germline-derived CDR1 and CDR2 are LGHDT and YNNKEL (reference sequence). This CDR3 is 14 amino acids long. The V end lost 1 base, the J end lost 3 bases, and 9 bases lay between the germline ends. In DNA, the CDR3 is TGTGCCAGCAGCCAAGGAACAGCCTACACTGAAGCTTTCTTT. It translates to CASSQGTAYTEAFF.

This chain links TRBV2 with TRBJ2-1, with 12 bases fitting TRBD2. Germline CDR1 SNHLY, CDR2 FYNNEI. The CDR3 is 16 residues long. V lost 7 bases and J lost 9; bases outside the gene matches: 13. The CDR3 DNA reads TGTGCCAGCAACGAGAATCCTAGCGGGGGGGCAGGTGAGCAGTTCTTC. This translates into CASNENPSGGAGEQFF.